Following are 30 T cell receptor beta chains from one sample sequenced in a study of blood T cell repertoires in COVID-19. Only in-frame clones appear in the TCRdb table, and some are missing; sequencing was by immunoSEQ multiplex PCR. The data contain some 160,000 clones, 85% to 90% of them singletons. The sequenced sample was peripheral blood. These receptors came from a woman aged 65 to 85 with COVID-19, enrolled during active disease.

The chain uses TRBV7-3 and TRBJ1-2; 8 bases match TRBD1. This CDR3 is 14 amino acids long. J gave up 3 bases and V 5 bases, and 5 bases lay outside the gene matches. Germline CDR1 is SGHTA and CDR2 is FQGTGA. The CDR3 DNA follows: TGTGCCAGCAGCCCGTCGACAGGGGACTATGGCTACACCTTC. This gives the protein CASSPSTGDYGYTF.

The chain combines TRBV6-1 with TRBJ2-7, with D maybe TRBD2 (5 bases). V was clipped by 2 bases and J by 8 bases, with 13 bases between them. CDR3 length: 13 amino acids. Germline-derived CDR1 and CDR2 are MNHNS and SASEGT. The CDR3 protein is CASSESGDGKQYF. The CDR3 coding sequence is TGTGCCAGCAGTGAATCCGGGGATGGCAAGCAGTACTTC.

V gene TRBV2 combines with J gene TRBJ1-6; 7 bases agree with TRBD1. After removal of 4 bases from V and 9 bases from J, the junction contained 3 bases not matched to a gene. The germline V gene encodes CDR1 SNHLY and CDR2 FYNNEI. This CDR3 has 13 amino acids. The CDR3 protein is CASSGQGSSPLHF. CDR3 bases: TGTGCCAGCAGTGGACAGGGTAGTTCACCCCTCCACTTT. Together with reference TRBV2 and TRBJ1-6, the CDR3 gives the full variable domain: EPEVTQTPSHQVTQMGQEVILRCVPISNHLYFYWYRQILGQKVEFLVSFYNNEISEKSEIFDDQFSVERPDGSNFTLKIRSTKLEDSAMYFCASSGQGSSPLHFGNGTRLTVT.

This chain uses TRBV12-3 or TRBV12-4 with TRBJ2-1; D is perhaps TRBD2 (6 bases). The CDR3 totals 9 residues. V lost 11 bases and J lost 8, with 7 bases in between. As DNA, the CDR3 is TGTGCCCCGGGGGATGAGCAGTTCTTC. It encodes CAPGDEQFF.

This rearrangement joins TRBV29-1 to TRBJ1-1, with 7 positions matching TRBD1. Trimming cost V 3 bases and J 1 base; bases outside gene matches: 2. Per germline, CDR1 SQVTM and CDR2 ANQGSEA. This CDR3 is built from 13 residues. The CDR3 region has the DNA TGCAGCGTTGAGCGGGACAGGAACACTGAAGCTTTCTTT. Amino acids: CSVERDRNTEAFF. Complete variable domain (other parts from reference TRBV29-1 and TRBJ1-1): SAVISQKPSRDICQRGTSLTIQCQVDSQVTMMFWYRQQPGQSLTLIATANQGSEATYESGFVIDKFPISRPNLTFSTLTVSNMSPEDSSIYLCSVERDRNTEAFFGQGTRLTVV.

The chain has TRBV7-8 and TRBJ1-2; D is possibly TRBD1 (6 bases). Trimming pared 4 bases from V and 7 bases from J, leaving 25 bases between. CDR1 and CDR2 from the germline V gene are SGHVS and FQNEAQ. This CDR3 contains 17 residues. In nucleotides, the CDR3 is TGTGCCAGCAGCTCGCGACGGCAAGGGGGTGAGATCGGTGGCTACACCTTC. It codes for CASSSRRQGGEIGGYTF. The complete variable domain, with remaining parts taken from reference TRBV7-8 and TRBJ1-2, reads GAGVSQSPRYKVAKRGQDVALRCDPISGHVSLFWYQQALGQGPEFLTYFQNEAQLDKSGLPSDRFFAERPEGSVSTLKIQRTQQEDSAVYLCASSSRRQGGEIGGYTFGSGTRLTVV.

The chain joins TRBV27 to TRBJ2-7; 7 positions match TRBD2. This CDR3 spans 17 amino acids. The V gene end was trimmed by 5 bases and the J gene end by 1 base; junction bases not matched to a gene: 14. Germline CDR1 is MNHEY and CDR2 is SMNVEV (reference sequence). CDR3 region: CASSQRGAGESSYEQYF. CDR3 sequence (DNA): TGTGCCAGCAGTCAACGGGGCGCGGGGGAATCATCCTACGAGCAGTACTTC.

The chain recombines TRBV5-1 with TRBJ1-3, with a possible D match to TRBD1 (6 bases). Trimming cost V 0 bases and J 0 bases, with 7 bases left between them. The germline CDR1 and CDR2 sequences are SGHRS and YFSETQ. The length of the CDR3 is 15 residues. CDR3 nucleotide sequence: TGCGCCAGCAGCTTGGGACAGGCCTCTGGAAACACCATATATTTT. Encoded protein: CASSLGQASGNTIYF.

The rearrangement joins TRBV3-1 (or the pseudogene TRBV3-2) to TRBJ2-2; 13 nucleotides line up with TRBD2. V lost 3 bases to trimming and J lost 6 bases; unmatched junction nucleotides: 4. From germline, CDR1 is LGHDT and CDR2 YNNKEL (reference sequence). The CDR3 length is 16 residues. CDR3 sequence: CASSQATSGGAGELFF. Here the CDR3 DNA reads TGTGCCAGCAGCCAGGCTACTAGCGGGGGGGCCGGGGAGCTGTTTTTT.

The rearrangement joins TRBV7-6 to TRBJ1-5; TRBD1 matches at 7 bases. The J segment lost 6 bases and the V segment lost 5 bases, leaving 13 bases of the junction unmatched. Looked up from germline, CDR1 is SGHVS and CDR2 is FNYEAQ. CDR3 size: 16 residues. The CDR3 DNA reads as TGTGCCAGCAGCGCTCGAACAGGGGCGAAAGGTCAGCCCCAGCATTTT. This codes for CASSARTGAKGQPQHF.

This clone was detected a few times. The chain combines TRBV4-1 with TRBJ2-7; a weak D match, TRBD2 (7 bases). Per germline, CDR1 MGHRA and CDR2 YSYEKL. Trimming removed 0 bases at V and 1 base at J, with 13 bases between. The CDR3 runs to 16 residues. In DNA, the CDR3 is TGCGCCAGCAGCCAAGATGGGGGGGCACGATCCTACGAGCAGTACTTC. Protein: CASSQDGGARSYEQYF.

This clone appeared a single time. The J gene is TRBJ2-7, the V gene TRBV19, with 12 nucleotides matching TRBD2. Unmatched junction bases numbered 17, after V lost 5 bases and J lost 3 bases. Looked up from germline, CDR1 is LNHDA and CDR2 is SQIVND (reference sequence). The CDR3 loop spans 19 amino acids. This chain's CDR3 is CASSPGVLTSGGSYYEQYF. CDR3 nucleotides: TGTGCCAGTAGTCCTGGAGTTCTGACTAGCGGGGGATCGTACTACGAGCAGTACTTC. Looking up the rest from reference TRBV19 and TRBJ2-7 gives the full variable domain: DGGITQSPKYLFRKEGQNVTLSCEQNLNHDAMYWYRQDPGQGLRLIYYSQIVNDFQKGDIAEGYSVSREKKESFPLTVTSAQKNPTAFYLCASSPGVLTSGGSYYEQYFGPGTRLTVT.

The chain links TRBV28 to TRBJ1-5; 7 bases match TRBD1. Germline loops: CDR1 MDHEN, CDR2 SYDVKM. The CDR3 runs 14 residues. V lost 5 bases to trimming and J lost 6 bases; unmatched junction nucleotides: 7. CDR3 DNA: TGTGCCAGCAGTATTACAGGGGTTTCTCAGCCCCAGCATTTT. As protein: CASSITGVSQPQHF.

The chain combines TRBV4-2 with TRBJ2-5; 9 bases align to TRBD2. The germline gives CDR1 LGHNA, CDR2 YNFKEQ. This CDR3 comprises 17 residues. The trim removed 1 base at V and 1 base at J, leaving 7 bases unmatched. The CDR3 loop is CASSQVGAGGLQETQYF. CDR3 nucleotide sequence: TGTGCCAGCAGCCAAGTTGGGGCGGGGGGGCTCCAAGAGACCCAGTACTTC.

J is TRBJ1-2 and V is TRBV12-5, with 10 bases that match TRBD1. The CDR3 sequence is 15 residues long. Trimming took 0 bases from V and 6 from J; bases not matched to a gene: 4. Germline-derived CDR1 and CDR2 are LGHNT and FRNRAP. CDR3 amino acids: CASGLVWDRGDGYTF. In nucleotides, the CDR3 is TGTGCTAGTGGTTTGGTTTGGGACAGGGGCGATGGCTACACCTTC.

In its sample, this clone was seen once. Compared with germline, one end of the junction differs, possibly owing to a read error. The rearrangement uses TRBV9 and TRBJ1-1, with no clear D. CDR1 is SGDLS, CDR2 YYNGEE, per germline. The CDR3 is 12 residues long. This chain's CDR3 is CASSVAREGTIF. Written as DNA, the CDR3 is TGTGCCAGCAGCGTAGCTAGAGAGGGAACAATCTTT.

The V call is TRBV27, the J call TRBJ2-7, with TRBD1 matching 8 bases. CDR3 size: 17 residues. V gave up 2 bases and J gave up 6 bases; unmatched junction bases: 15. Germline assignment: CDR1 MNHEY and CDR2 SMNVEV (reference sequence). The CDR3 DNA reads as TGTGCCAGCAGTTTAAGTTTTGGTGGCAGGGGGCTCGGCGAGCAGTACTTC. Encoded protein: CASSLSFGGRGLGEQYF.

The V call is TRBV7-2, the J call TRBJ1-3; 7 bases agree with TRBD1. Trimming at V came to 2 bases and at J to 0 bases, leaving 1 base not matched to a gene. The CDR3 has 15 amino acids. Looked up from germline, CDR1 is SGHTA and CDR2 is FQGNSA. In nucleotides, the CDR3 is TGTGCCAGCAGCTTAAACAGGGGCTCTGGAAACACCATATATTTT. This translates into CASSLNRGSGNTIYF.

The chain employs TRBV5-1 and TRBJ1-2; TRBD1 is a possible D gene (6 bases). This CDR3 spans 13 amino acids. The germline gives CDR1 SGHRS, CDR2 YFSETQ. With 4 bases removed from V and 8 bases from J, the gap between germline ends came to 15 bases. The CDR3 reads CASSTTGPGGYTF. CDR3 DNA: TGCGCCAGCAGCACTACAGGGCCGGGAGGCTACACCTTC.

The CDR3 region is CASSLDGHGNTEAFF. Here the CDR3 DNA reads TGCGCCAGCAGCTTGGACGGACACGGGAACACTGAAGCTTTCTTT. The chain carries TRBV5-1 and TRBJ1-1; possible D gene TRBD1, 5 bases. CDR3 length: 15 amino acids. Germline V gene sequence: CDR1 SGHRS, CDR2 YFSETQ. V lost 0 bases and J lost 1, with 10 bases in between.

The chain recombines TRBV5-8 with TRBJ2-3; 7 positions agree with TRBD1. The CDR3 extends over 15 amino acids. The V gene end was trimmed by 2 bases and the J gene end by 1 base; junction bases not matched to a gene: 4. Germline CDR1 and CDR2: SGHTS and YDEGEE. CDR3 protein: CASSFRGTGTDTQYF. As DNA, the CDR3 is TGTGCCAGCAGCTTCAGGGGGACGGGCACAGATACGCAGTATTTT.

The chain uses TRBV28 and TRBJ1-2; 7 bases align to TRBD1. Germline V gene lookup returns CDR1 MDHEN and CDR2 SYDVKM. Trimming at V came to 7 bases and at J to 4 bases, leaving 6 bases not matched to a gene. The CDR3 is 13 residues long. The chain's CDR3 is CASKGGAGYGYTF. CDR3 coding DNA: TGTGCCAGCAAAGGGGGCGCGGGCTATGGCTACACCTTC.

The chain's CDR3 is CATKAGGTSTDTQYF. CDR3 DNA sequence: TGCGCCACCAAAGCGGGGGGGACTAGCACAGATACGCAGTATTTT. The chain recombines TRBV5-1 with TRBJ2-3; 10 bases match TRBD2. Germline-derived CDR1 and CDR2 are SGHRS and YFSETQ. Trimming took 9 bases from V and 0 from J; bases not matched to a gene: 7. The CDR3 extends over 15 amino acids.

This rearrangement joins TRBV5-5 to TRBJ1-4; TRBD1 matches 9 bases. The CDR3 spans 15 residues. Losses at the gene ends were 3 bases for V and 3 bases for J; bases not matched to a gene: 3. Germline assignment: CDR1 SGHKS and CDR2 YYEKEE (reference sequence). Here the CDR3 DNA reads TGTGCCAGCAGCTGGACAGGGGACCCTAATGAAAAACTGTTTTTT. As protein: CASSWTGDPNEKLFF.

This chain joins TRBV5-4 and TRBJ1-2, with D perhaps matching TRBD1 (5 bases). Germline lookup yields CDR1 SGHNT and CDR2 YYREEE (reference sequence). This CDR3 has 13 residues. V dropped 5 bases and J dropped 4 bases, with 12 bases sitting between them. This CDR3 reads CASRPQGLYGYTF. The CDR3 nucleotides are TGTGCCAGCAGGCCGCAGGGACTCTATGGCTACACCTTC.

V usage is TRBV24-1 and J usage is TRBJ1-2; weak D call: TRBD1 (6 bases). The V gene lost 5 bases and the J gene lost 4 bases, with 10 bases spanning the gap. CDR3 length: 13 residues. The germline CDR1 and CDR2 sequences are KGHDR and SFDVKD. CDR3 loop: CATSAVTGYGYTF. The CDR3 DNA follows: TGTGCCACCAGTGCCGTGACAGGCTATGGCTACACCTTC.

This chain links TRBV5-1 with TRBJ2-7; 8 bases map to TRBD2. Per germline, CDR1 SGHRS and CDR2 YFSETQ. Trimming at V came to 4 bases and at J to 3 bases, leaving 9 bases not matched to a gene. The CDR3 loop spans 15 amino acids. The CDR3 loop is CASSPGGAEYYEQYF. As DNA, the CDR3 is TGCGCCAGCAGCCCGGGGGGGGCAGAGTACTACGAGCAGTACTTC.

The chain joins TRBV7-3 to TRBJ2-2; D might be TRBD1 (6 bases). Germline CDR1 SGHTA, CDR2 FQGTGA. This CDR3 spans 15 amino acids. V was shortened by 5 bases and J by 0 bases, with 10 bases between the two germline ends. CDR3 DNA: TGTGCCAGCAGCCGGGACAACGCGAACACCGGGGAGCTGTTTTTT. Protein sequence: CASSRDNANTGELFF.

This chain uses TRBV11-2 with TRBJ2-7, with 7 bases lining up with TRBD2. V lost 3 bases, J lost 0 bases, and 11 bases stayed unmatched. The CDR3 spans 17 residues. Germline CDR1 is SGHAT and CDR2 is FQNNGV. DNA for the CDR3: TGTGCCAGCAGCTTCCCACATATGATAGCGGGCTCCTACGAGCAGTACTTC. It yields the protein CASSFPHMIAGSYEQYF.

The chain combines TRBV12-2 with TRBJ1-2; the tabulated D call, TRBD1, remains unverified against the DNA. TRBV12-2 has pseudogene status. The CDR3 has 12 residues. The CDR3, as DNA: TGTGCAAGTCGCTACAGGTTTTATGGCTACACCTTC. Translated: CASRYRFYGYTF.